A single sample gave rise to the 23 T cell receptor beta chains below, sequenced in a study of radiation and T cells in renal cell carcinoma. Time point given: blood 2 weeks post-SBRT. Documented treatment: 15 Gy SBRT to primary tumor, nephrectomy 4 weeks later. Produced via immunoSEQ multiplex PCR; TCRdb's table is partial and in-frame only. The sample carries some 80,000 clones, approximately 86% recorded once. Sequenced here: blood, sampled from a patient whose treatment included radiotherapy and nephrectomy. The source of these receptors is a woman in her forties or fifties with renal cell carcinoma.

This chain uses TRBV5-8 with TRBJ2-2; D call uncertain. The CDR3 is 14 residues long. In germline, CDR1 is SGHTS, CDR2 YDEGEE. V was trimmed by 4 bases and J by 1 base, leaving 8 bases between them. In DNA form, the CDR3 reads TGTGCCAGCAGCCGGACCAAGAACACCGGGGAGCTGTTTTTT. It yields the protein CASSRTKNTGELFF.

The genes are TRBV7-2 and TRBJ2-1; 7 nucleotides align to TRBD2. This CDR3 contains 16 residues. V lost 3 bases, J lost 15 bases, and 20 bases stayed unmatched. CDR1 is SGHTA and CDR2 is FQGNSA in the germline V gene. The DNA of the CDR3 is TGTGCCAGCAGCTTGGCAGGTCTAGCGGCGGGAGTCATGGCGTTCTTC. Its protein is CASSLAGLAAGVMAFF.

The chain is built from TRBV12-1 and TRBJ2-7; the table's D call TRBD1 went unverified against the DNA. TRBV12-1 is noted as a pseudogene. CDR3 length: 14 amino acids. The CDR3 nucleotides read TGTGCCAGCAGCACCCGGGACAGTTCCTACGAGCAGTACTTC. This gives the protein CASSTRDSSYEQYF.

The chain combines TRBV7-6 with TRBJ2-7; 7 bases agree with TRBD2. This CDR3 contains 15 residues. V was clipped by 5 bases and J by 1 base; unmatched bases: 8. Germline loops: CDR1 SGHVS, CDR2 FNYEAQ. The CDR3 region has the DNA TGTGCCAGCAGCCGGCTAGCGGAGGGGTCCTACGAGCAGTACTTC. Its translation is CASSRLAEGSYEQYF.

The CDR3 DNA reads TGTGCCAGTAGTGCCGGGACTAGCGAGATTGACGGGGAGCTGTTTTTT. Its translation: CASSAGTSEIDGELFF. V usage is TRBV19 and J usage is TRBJ2-2; 10 bases are a match to TRBD2. V was pared by 5 bases and J by 7 bases, with 10 bases of the junction left unmatched. The CDR3 covers 16 residues. In germline, CDR1 is LNHDA, CDR2 SQIVND (reference sequence).

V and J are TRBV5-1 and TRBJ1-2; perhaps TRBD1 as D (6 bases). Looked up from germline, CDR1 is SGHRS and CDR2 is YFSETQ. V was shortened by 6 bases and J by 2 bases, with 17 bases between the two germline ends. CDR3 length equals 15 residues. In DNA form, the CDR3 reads TGCGCCAGCACCACCGGGGGCAGGTTGAACTATGGCTACACCTTC. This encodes CASTTGGRLNYGYTF.

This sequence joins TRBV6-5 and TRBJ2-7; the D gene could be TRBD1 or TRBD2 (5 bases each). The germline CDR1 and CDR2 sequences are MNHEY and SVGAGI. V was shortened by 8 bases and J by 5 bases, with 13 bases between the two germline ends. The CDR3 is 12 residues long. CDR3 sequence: CASLLRGNEQYF. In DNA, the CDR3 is TGTGCCAGCCTCCTGAGGGGTAACGAGCAGTACTTC.

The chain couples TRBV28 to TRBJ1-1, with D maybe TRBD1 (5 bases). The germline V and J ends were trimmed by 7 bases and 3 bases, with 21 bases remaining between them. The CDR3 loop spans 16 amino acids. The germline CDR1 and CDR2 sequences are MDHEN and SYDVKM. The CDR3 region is CASTLGGALMDTEAFF. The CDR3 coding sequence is TGTGCCAGCACCTTGGGAGGGGCGCTAATGGACACTGAAGCTTTCTTT.

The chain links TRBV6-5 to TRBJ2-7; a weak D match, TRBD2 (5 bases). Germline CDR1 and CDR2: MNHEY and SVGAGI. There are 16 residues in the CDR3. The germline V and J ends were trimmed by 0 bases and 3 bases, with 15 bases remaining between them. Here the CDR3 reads CASSYSIEGWGYEQYF. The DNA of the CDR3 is TGTGCCAGCAGTTACTCGATTGAGGGCTGGGGCTACGAGCAGTACTTC.

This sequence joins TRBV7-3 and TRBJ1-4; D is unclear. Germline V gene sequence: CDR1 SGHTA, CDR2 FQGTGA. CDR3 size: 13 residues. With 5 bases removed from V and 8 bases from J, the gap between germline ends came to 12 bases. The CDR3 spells CASSPGFGEKLFF. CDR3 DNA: TGTGCCAGCAGCCCGGGGTTTGGGGAAAAACTGTTTTTT.

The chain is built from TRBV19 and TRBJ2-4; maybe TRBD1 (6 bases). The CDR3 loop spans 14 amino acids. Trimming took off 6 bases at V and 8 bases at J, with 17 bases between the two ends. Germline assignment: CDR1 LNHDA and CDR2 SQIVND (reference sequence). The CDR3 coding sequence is TGTGCCAGTAGGACTACAGGGCGCGCCGACATTCAGTACTTC. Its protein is CASRTTGRADIQYF.

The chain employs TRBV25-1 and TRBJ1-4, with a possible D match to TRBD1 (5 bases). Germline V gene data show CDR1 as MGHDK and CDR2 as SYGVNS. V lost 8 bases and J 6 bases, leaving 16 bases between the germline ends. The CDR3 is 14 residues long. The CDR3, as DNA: TGTGCCAGCGGACGTCGGGGCGGCGATGAAAAACTGTTTTTT. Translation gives CASGRRGGDEKLFF.

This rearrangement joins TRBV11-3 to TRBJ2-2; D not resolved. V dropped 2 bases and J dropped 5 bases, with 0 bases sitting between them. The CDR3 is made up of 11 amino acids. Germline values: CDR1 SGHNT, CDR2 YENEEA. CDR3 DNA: TGTGCCAGCAGCTTAACCGGGGAGCTGTTTTTT. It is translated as CASSLTGELFF.

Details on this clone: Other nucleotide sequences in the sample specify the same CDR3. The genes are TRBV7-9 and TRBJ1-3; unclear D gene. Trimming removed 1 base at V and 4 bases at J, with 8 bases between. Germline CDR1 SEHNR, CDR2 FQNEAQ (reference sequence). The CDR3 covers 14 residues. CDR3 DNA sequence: TGTGCCAGCAGCTTAGAGGCTCGGGGAAACACCATATATTTT. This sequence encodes CASSLEARGNTIYF. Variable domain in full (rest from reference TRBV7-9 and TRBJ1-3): DTGVSQNPRHKITKRGQNVTFRCDPISEHNRLYWYRQTLGQGPEFLTYFQNEAQLEKSRLLSDRFSAERPKGSFSTLEIQRTEQGDSAMYLCASSLEARGNTIYFGEGSWLTVV.

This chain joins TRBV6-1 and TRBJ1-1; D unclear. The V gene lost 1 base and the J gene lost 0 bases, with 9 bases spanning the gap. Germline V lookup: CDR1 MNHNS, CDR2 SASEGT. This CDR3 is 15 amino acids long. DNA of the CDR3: TGTGCCAGCAGTGAAGGCATCGCGATGAACACTGAAGCTTTCTTT. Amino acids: CASSEGIAMNTEAFF.

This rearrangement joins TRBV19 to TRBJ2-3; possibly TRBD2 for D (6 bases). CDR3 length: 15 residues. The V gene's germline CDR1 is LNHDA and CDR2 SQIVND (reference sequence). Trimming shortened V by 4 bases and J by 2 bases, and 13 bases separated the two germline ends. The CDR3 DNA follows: TGTGCCAGTAGTAGTACTAGCAGTTACACAGATACGCAGTATTTT. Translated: CASSSTSSYTDTQYF.

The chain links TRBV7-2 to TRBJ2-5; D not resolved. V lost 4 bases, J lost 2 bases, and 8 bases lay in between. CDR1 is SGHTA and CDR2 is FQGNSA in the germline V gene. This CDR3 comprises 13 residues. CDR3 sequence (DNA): TGTGCCAGCAGCTCAGAGCTTCAAGAGACCCAGTACTTC. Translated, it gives CASSSELQETQYF. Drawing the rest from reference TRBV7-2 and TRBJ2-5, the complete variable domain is GAGVSQSPSNKVTEKGKDVELRCDPISGHTALYWYRQSLGQGLEFLIYFQGNSAPDKSGLPSDRFSAERTGGSVSTLTIQRTQQEDSAVYLCASSSELQETQYFGPGTRLLVL.

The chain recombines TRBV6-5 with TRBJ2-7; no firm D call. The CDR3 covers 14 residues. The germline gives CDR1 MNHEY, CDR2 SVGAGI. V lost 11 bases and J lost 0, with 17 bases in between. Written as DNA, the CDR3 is TGTGCCTCCAAGGTACGGGCGAACTCCTACGAGCAGTACTTC. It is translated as CASKVRANSYEQYF.

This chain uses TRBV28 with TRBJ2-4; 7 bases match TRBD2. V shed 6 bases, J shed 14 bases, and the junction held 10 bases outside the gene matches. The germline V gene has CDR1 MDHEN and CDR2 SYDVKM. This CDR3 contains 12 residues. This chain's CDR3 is CASSKGEGREYF. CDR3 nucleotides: TGTGCCAGCAGCAAAGGGGAGGGAAGAGAGTACTTC.

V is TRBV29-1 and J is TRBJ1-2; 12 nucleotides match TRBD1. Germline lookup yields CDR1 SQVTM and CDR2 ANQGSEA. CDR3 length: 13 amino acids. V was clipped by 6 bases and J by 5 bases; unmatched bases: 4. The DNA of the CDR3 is TGCAGCGTAAAGGGACAGGGGGCTTATGGCTACACCTTC. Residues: CSVKGQGAYGYTF.

The DNA of the CDR3 is TGTGCCATCAGCGGCGCAAACTATGGCTACACCTTC. Residues: CAISGANYGYTF. The V gene is TRBV10-3, the J gene TRBJ1-2; D call uncertain. The ends were cut back, 6 bases at V and 2 bases at J, with 7 bases in the middle. The CDR3 contains 12 residues. Germline CDR1 reads ENHRY; CDR2 reads SYGVKD.

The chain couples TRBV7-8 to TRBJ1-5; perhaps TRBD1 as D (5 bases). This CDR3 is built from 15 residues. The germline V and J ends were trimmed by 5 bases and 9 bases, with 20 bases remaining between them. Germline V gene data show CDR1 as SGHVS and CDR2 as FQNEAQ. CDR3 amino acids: CASSLIGGENGPQHF. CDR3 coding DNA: TGTGCCAGCAGCCTCATTGGGGGGGAGAATGGGCCCCAGCATTTT.

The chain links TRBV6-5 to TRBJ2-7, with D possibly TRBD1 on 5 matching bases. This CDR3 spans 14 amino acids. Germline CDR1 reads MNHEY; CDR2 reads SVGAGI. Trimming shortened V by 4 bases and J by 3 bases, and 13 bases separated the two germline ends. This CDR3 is CASSFSGNLYEQYF. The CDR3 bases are TGTGCCAGCAGTTTTTCAGGGAACCTCTACGAGCAGTACTTC.